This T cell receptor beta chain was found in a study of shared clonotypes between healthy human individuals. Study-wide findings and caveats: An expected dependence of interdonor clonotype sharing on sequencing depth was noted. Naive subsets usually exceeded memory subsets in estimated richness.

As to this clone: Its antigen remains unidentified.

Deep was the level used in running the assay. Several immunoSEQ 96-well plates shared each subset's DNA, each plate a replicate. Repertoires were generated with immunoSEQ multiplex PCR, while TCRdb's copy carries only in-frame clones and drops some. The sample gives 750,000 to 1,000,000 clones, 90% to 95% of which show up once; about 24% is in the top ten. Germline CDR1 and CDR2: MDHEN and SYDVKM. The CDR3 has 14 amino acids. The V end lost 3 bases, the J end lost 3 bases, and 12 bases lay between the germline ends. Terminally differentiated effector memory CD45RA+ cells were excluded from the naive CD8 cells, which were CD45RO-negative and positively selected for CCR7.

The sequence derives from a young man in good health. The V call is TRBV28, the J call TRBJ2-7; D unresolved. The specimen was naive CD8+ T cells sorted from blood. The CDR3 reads CASSFDKEIYEQYF. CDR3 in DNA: TGTGCCAGCAGTTTTGATAAGGAGATCTACGAGCAGTACTTC.